Reported below is one T cell receptor (beta chain). Its antigen is still unknown. The method was immunoSEQ multiplex PCR; TCRdb's version includes in-frame clones alone and lacks a portion of them. The sample includes approximately 19,000 clones, almost 97% of them seen just once. This entry comes from a study of B cell selection in AIRE deficiency. Findings and caveats of the study: Of roughly 3,300 shared Treg TCRbeta sequences, roughly 34% were healthy-donor-only and roughly 10% patient-only.

CD4+CD127+ cells were sorted as the conventional CD4 T cells. CDR3 length: 14 amino acids. The germline V and J ends were trimmed by 3 bases and 0 bases, with 6 bases remaining between them. From germline, CDR1 is KGHSH and CDR2 LQKENI. This clonotype was sampled from a human donor with AIRE deficiency. The specimen sequenced was conventional CD4+ T cells sorted from PBMCs. The V and J genes are TRBV18 and TRBJ1-3; weak D call: TRBD1 (5 bases). This CDR3 is CASSPTASGNTIYF. The CDR3 DNA reads as TGTGCCAGCTCACCGACAGCCTCTGGAAACACCATATATTTT.